The 11 T cell receptor beta chains below all came from one sample that was sequenced in a study of T cell therapy after organ transplantation. Assay used: immunoSEQ multiplex PCR; TCRdb lists only in-frame clones, some missing. The sample consists of approximately 20,000 clones, about four fifths of them appearing once. Time point specified: 4-8 weeks after completion of therapy. What these receptors recognize is not known. This specimen consisted of CD8+ T cells from blood, obtained after autologous CMV-specific T cell therapy. Receptor source: a human patient who had received a solid organ transplant and had CMV disease. The graft donor may have contributed some T cells.

V and J are TRBV4-1 and TRBJ1-4, with D unresolved. The CDR3 length is 15 residues. Germline V CDR1 and CDR2: MGHRA, YSYEKL. Trimming left V 1 base short and J 7 bases short, with 13 bases between. The CDR3 nucleotides read TGCGCCAGCAGCCAAGTCCCCGGCTTTAGTGAAAAACTGTTTTTT. This gives the protein CASSQVPGFSEKLFF.

V usage is TRBV11-2 and J usage is TRBJ2-3, with D possibly matching TRBD1 (6 bases). Germline V lookup: CDR1 SGHAT, CDR2 FQNNGV. This CDR3 has 18 residues. V was clipped by 1 base and J by 1 base, with 18 bases between them. The CDR3 DNA is TGTGCCAGCAGCTTAGGGGCCCAACAGGGACCTCGCACAGATACGCAGTATTTT. Protein sequence: CASSLGAQQGPRTDTQYF.

This clone has just one count. The chain has TRBV30 and TRBJ1-4, with D possibly TRBD1 on 5 matching bases. CDR3 size: 14 residues. V was cut by 0 bases and J by 7 bases, with 12 bases left in between. Looked up from germline, CDR1 is GTSNPN and CDR2 is SVGIG (reference sequence). CDR3 sequence reads: CAWSVGVRGEKLFF. The DNA for the CDR3 is TGTGCCTGGAGTGTAGGGGTTAGGGGTGAAAAACTGTTTTTT.

CDR3 in amino acids: CASSLVSGSHYEQYF. CDR3 sequence (DNA): TGCGCCAGCAGCTTGGTAAGCGGGAGTCACTACGAGCAGTACTTC. The chain recombines TRBV5-1 with TRBJ2-7; 8 bases match TRBD2. This CDR3 contains 15 residues. V gave up 0 bases and J gave up 3 bases; unmatched junction bases: 5. The V gene's germline CDR1 is SGHRS and CDR2 YFSETQ.

V gene TRBV7-2 combines with J gene TRBJ1-2; D is unclear. Germline V CDR1 and CDR2: SGHTA, FQGNSA. The CDR3 has 13 residues. V lost 3 bases and J 4 bases, leaving 9 bases between the germline ends. CDR3 bases: TGTGCCAGCAGCTTCGGTCCAGTCTATGGCTACACCTTC. Translating gives CASSFGPVYGYTF.

V gene TRBV6-6 combines with J gene TRBJ2-7; 11 bases are shared with TRBD1. J gave up 3 bases and V 5 bases, and 3 bases lay outside the gene matches. The CDR3 contains 14 residues. Germline values: CDR1 MNHNY, CDR2 SVGAGI (reference sequence). The CDR3 sequence: CASSGTGGFYEQYF. In DNA, the CDR3 is TGTGCCAGCAGTGGGACAGGGGGTTTCTACGAGCAGTACTTC.

This clone was recorded only once. The chain recombines TRBV11-2 with TRBJ2-7, with a weak D call TRBD1 (5 bases). Germline V gives CDR1 SGHAT, CDR2 FQNNGV. The V gene lost 5 bases and the J gene lost 6 bases, with 11 bases spanning the gap. The CDR3 spans 12 residues. The CDR3 spells CASSLPGPEQYF. Written as DNA, the CDR3 is TGTGCCAGCAGCCTTCCAGGGCCCGAGCAGTACTTC.

The V and J genes are TRBV4-1 and TRBJ2-5; 7 bases fit TRBD2. CDR1 and CDR2 from the germline V gene are MGHRA and YSYEKL. Germline trimming cut 0 bases from V and 1 base from J; bases unmatched to any gene: 8. The CDR3 extends over 17 amino acids. This CDR3 is CASSQDWGGGPQETQYF. The CDR3 nucleotides read TGCGCCAGCAGCCAAGATTGGGGGGGAGGGCCCCAAGAGACCCAGTACTTC.

The chain links TRBV7-8 to TRBJ1-1; D not certain. The CDR3 is made up of 15 amino acids. The V end lost 7 bases, the J end lost 3 bases, and 18 bases lay between the germline ends. Germline V CDR1 and CDR2: SGHVS, FQNEAQ. CDR3 residues: CASKQQTTPHTEAFF. As DNA, the CDR3 is TGTGCCAGCAAACAACAGACCACTCCCCACACTGAAGCTTTCTTT.

The chain is built from TRBV27 and TRBJ1-4; D is perhaps TRBD1 (5 bases). V lost 3 bases and J 1 base, leaving 6 bases between the germline ends. Per the germline V gene, CDR1 is MNHEY and CDR2 is SMNVEV (reference sequence). This CDR3 is 14 amino acids long. CDR3 sequence: CASSLGVTNEKLFF. The CDR3 region has the DNA TGTGCCAGCAGTTTGGGGGTAACTAATGAAAAACTGTTTTTT.

V gene TRBV7-3 combines with J gene TRBJ1-1, with D unclear. Per the germline V gene, CDR1 is SGHTA and CDR2 is FQGTGA. CDR3 length: 16 residues. With 2 bases removed from V and 1 base from J, the gap between germline ends came to 14 bases. The CDR3 region is CASSLGVEAGNTEAFF. The CDR3 nucleotides are TGTGCCAGCAGCTTAGGTGTGGAGGCTGGGAACACTGAAGCTTTCTTT. Together with reference TRBV7-3 and TRBJ1-1, the CDR3 gives the full variable domain: GAGVSQTPSNKVTEKGKYVELRCDPISGHTALYWYRQSLGQGPEFLIYFQGTGAADDSGLPNDRFFAVRPEGSVSTLKIQRTERGDSAVYLCASSLGVEAGNTEAFFGQGTRLTVV.